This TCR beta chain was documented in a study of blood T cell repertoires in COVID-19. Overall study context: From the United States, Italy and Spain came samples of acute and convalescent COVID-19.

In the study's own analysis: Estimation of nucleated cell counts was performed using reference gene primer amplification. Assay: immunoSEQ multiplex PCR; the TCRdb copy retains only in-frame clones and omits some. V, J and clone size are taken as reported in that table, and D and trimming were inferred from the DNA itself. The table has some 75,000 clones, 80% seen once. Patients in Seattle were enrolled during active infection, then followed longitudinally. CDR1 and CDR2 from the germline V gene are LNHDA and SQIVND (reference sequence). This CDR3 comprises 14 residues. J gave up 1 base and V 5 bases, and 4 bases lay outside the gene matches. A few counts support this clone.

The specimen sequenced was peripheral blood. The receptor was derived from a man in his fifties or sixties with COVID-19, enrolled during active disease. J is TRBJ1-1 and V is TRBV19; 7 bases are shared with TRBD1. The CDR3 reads CASSHEGANTEAFF. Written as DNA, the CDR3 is TGTGCCAGTAGTCACGAGGGGGCGAACACTGAAGCTTTCTTT.